What follows is one T cell receptor beta chain and its context. Each CDR3 protein gets one entry after TCRdb re-called the 5' RACE reads with MiXCR. The sample contains around 200,000 distinct CDR3 sequences, about 10% of which appear only once. This entry is derived from a study of T cells after yellow fever vaccination. Sequenced material: CD8+ T cells sorted from PBMCs, taken 15 days after the yellow fever booster vaccination. The TCR was taken from a young man who received the YFV17D yellow fever vaccine.

The CDR3 region is CASSQFIRGTGELFF. The CDR3 region has the DNA TGCGCCAGCAGCCAATTTATAAGGGGGACCGGGGAGCTGTTTTTT. This chain connects TRBV4-1 to TRBJ2-2, with TRBD1 as a possible D gene (6 bases). Per germline, CDR1 MGHRA and CDR2 YSYEKL. Trimming shortened V by 2 bases and J by 5 bases, and 12 bases separated the two germline ends. This CDR3 has 15 amino acids.